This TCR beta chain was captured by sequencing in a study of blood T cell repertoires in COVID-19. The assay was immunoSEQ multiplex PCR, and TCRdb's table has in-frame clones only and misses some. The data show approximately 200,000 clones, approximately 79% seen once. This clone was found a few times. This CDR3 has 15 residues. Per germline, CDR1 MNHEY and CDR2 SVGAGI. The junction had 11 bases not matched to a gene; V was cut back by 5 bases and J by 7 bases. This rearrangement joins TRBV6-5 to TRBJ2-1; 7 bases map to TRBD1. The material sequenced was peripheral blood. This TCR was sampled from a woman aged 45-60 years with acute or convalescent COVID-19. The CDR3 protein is CASSRSLQGQNEQFF. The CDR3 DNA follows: TGTGCCAGCAGTCGGAGCCTACAGGGGCAAAATGAGCAGTTCTTC.